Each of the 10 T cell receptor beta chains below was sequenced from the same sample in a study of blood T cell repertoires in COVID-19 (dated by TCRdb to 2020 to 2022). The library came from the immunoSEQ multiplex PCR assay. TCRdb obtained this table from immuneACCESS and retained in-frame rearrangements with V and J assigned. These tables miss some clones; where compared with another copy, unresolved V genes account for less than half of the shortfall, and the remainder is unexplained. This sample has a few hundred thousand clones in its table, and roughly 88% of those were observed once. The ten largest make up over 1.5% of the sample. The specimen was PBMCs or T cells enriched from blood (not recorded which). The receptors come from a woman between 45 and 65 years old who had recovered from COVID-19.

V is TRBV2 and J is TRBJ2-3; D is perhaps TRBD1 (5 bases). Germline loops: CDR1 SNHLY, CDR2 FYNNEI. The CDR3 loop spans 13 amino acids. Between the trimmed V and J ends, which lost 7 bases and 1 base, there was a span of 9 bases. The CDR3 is CASIYRRTDTQYF. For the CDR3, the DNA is TGTGCCAGCATATACAGGCGCACAGATACGCAGTATTTT.

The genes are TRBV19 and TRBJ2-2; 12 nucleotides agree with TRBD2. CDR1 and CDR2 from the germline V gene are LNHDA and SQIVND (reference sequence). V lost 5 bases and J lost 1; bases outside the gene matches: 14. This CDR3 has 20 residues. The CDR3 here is CASSHWWPSGRALNTGELFF. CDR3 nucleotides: TGTGCCAGTAGTCACTGGTGGCCTAGCGGGAGGGCCCTGAACACCGGGGAGCTGTTTTTT. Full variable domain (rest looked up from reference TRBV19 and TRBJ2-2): DGGITQSPKYLFRKEGQNVTLSCEQNLNHDAMYWYRQDPGQGLRLIYYSQIVNDFQKGDIAEGYSVSREKKESFPLTVTSAQKNPTAFYLCASSHWWPSGRALNTGELFFGEGSRLTVL.

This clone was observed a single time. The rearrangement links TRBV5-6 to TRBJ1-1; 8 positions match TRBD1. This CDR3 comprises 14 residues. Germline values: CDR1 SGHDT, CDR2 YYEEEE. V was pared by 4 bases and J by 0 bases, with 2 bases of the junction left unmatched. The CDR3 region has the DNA TGTGCCAGCAGCCGGGACAGGATGAACACTGAAGCTTTCTTT. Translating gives CASSRDRMNTEAFF. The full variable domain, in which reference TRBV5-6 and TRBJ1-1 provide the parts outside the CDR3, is DAGVTQSPTHLIKTRGQQVTLRCSPKSGHDTVSWYQQALGQGPQFIFQYYEEEERQRGNFPDRFSGHQFPNYSSELNVNALLLGDSALYLCASSRDRMNTEAFFGQGTRLTVV.

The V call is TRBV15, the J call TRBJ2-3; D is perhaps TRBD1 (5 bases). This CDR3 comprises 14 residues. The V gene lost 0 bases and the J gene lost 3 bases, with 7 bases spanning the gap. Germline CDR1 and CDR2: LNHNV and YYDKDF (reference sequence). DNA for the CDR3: TGTGCCACCAGCAGAGACCCAGGGACAGATACGCAGTATTTT. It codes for CATSRDPGTDTQYF.

The CDR3 loop reads CASSPPGGEQFF. The CDR3 DNA follows: TGTGCCAGCTCACCACCGGGGGGTGAGCAGTTCTTC. J is TRBJ2-1 and V is TRBV18, with D perhaps matching TRBD2 (6 bases). Germline V CDR1 and CDR2: KGHSH, LQKENI. The CDR3 consists of 12 residues. Trimming shortened V by 0 bases and J by 9 bases, and 6 bases separated the two germline ends.

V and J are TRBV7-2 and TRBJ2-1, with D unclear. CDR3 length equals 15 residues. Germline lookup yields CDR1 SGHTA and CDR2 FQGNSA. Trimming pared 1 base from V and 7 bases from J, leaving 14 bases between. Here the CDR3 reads CASSLVSSGSNEQFF. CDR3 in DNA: TGTGCCAGCAGCTTAGTGTCTAGTGGGTCGAATGAGCAGTTCTTC.

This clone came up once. This CDR3 is CAWSLGGGPYEQYF. The CDR3 nucleotides are TGTGCCTGGAGTTTAGGGGGAGGGCCCTACGAGCAGTACTTC. The chain recombines TRBV30 with TRBJ2-7; D is perhaps TRBD2 (7 bases). This CDR3 has 14 amino acids. V was pared by 2 bases and J by 2 bases, with 13 bases between. CDR1 and CDR2 (germline): GTSNPN, SVGIG (reference sequence).

This CDR3 is CASSAGQQEAFF. The CDR3 DNA follows: TGTGCCAGCAGCGCGGGACAGCAAGAAGCTTTCTTT. The chain joins TRBV6-5 to TRBJ1-1, with 7 bases fitting TRBD1. The V gene end was trimmed by 6 bases and the J gene end by 8 bases; junction bases not matched to a gene: 6. Germline lookup yields CDR1 MNHEY and CDR2 SVGAGI. CDR3 size: 12 residues.

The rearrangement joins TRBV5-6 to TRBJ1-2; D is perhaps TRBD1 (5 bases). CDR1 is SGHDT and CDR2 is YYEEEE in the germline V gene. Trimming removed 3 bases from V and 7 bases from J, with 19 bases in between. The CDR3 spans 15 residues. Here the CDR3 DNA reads TGTGCCAGCAGCTCGGGGGGACCAGGTCCGGGTGGCTACACCTTC. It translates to CASSSGGPGPGGYTF.

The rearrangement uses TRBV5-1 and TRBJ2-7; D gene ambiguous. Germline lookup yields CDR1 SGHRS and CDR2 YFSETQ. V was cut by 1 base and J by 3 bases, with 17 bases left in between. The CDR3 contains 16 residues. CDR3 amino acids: CASSLHPAQPLYEQYF. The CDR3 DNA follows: TGCGCCAGCAGCTTGCACCCTGCGCAACCTCTCTACGAGCAGTACTTC.